This passage covers 2 T cell receptor beta chains from one sample sequenced in a study of technical replicates of blood from a few donors. TCRdb keeps only in-frame clones here, not all; method: immunoSEQ multiplex PCR. The data show about 80,000 clones, around 94% seen once. The specimen was T cells isolated from PBMCs. These receptors were taken from a human donor in good health.

The V and J genes are TRBV27 and TRBJ1-5; TRBD1 matches at 8 bases. This CDR3 has 16 residues. The V and J ends lost 1 base and 1 base, in that order; junction bases with no gene match: 3. CDR1 MNHEY and CDR2 SMNVEV come from the germline V gene (reference sequence). The CDR3 is CASSLFAGGSNQPQHF. For the CDR3, the DNA is TGTGCCAGCAGTTTATTCGCAGGGGGCAGCAATCAGCCCCAGCATTTT.

The chain carries TRBV28 and TRBJ2-3; 8 bases are a match to TRBD1. The V gene's germline CDR1 is MDHEN and CDR2 SYDVKM. The CDR3 has 15 amino acids. The ends lost 3 bases at V and 5 bases at J; junction bases unmatched: 7. The CDR3 protein is CASSFGQGAGDTQYF. The CDR3 nucleotides read TGTGCCAGCAGTTTCGGGCAGGGGGCAGGAGATACGCAGTATTTT.